This entry lists 21 T cell receptor beta chains sequenced from one sample in a study of blood T cell repertoires in COVID-19. Sequencing was performed with immunoSEQ multiplex PCR; in TCRdb, only in-frame clones are kept and a portion is missing. The repertoire holds fewer than 500,000 clones, approximately 87% seen once, with around 0.95% in the top ten. Sample: PBMCs or T cells enriched from blood (not recorded which). Receptors originate from a young woman with acute COVID-19.

This chain joins TRBV2 and TRBJ2-7, with D uncertain. Germline loops: CDR1 SNHLY, CDR2 FYNNEI. The length of the CDR3 is 14 residues. This CDR3 reads CTSTRARSSYEQYF. In DNA, the CDR3 is TGTACTTCGACCCGTGCGCGGAGCTCCTACGAGCAGTACTTC.

The rearrangement uses TRBV23-1 and TRBJ1-4; 7 bases fit TRBD1. TRBV23-1 is an ORF; its function is uncertain. The trim removed 5 bases at V and 2 bases at J, leaving 5 bases unmatched. The CDR3 is made up of 15 amino acids. The CDR3 bases are TGCGCCAGCAGTAACAGGGGTTCCACTAATGAAAAACTGTTTTTT. It encodes CASSNRGSTNEKLFF.

The rearrangement links TRBV24-1 to TRBJ1-2; a weak D match, TRBD1 (5 bases). CDR1 is KGHDR and CDR2 is SFDVKD in the germline V gene. CDR3 length: 15 amino acids. V was trimmed by 3 bases and J by 4 bases, leaving 14 bases between them. DNA of the CDR3: TGTGCCACCAGTGATAGGACACTATCCGGCTATGGCTACACCTTC. This codes for CATSDRTLSGYGYTF.

This clone was observed a handful of times. Other DNA sequences in this sample translate to the same CDR3. In nucleotides, the CDR3 is TGTGCCAGCAGTTTAGGGACACCCTATGGCTACACCTTC. Amino acid sequence: CASSLGTPYGYTF. The V and J genes are TRBV12-3 or TRBV12-4 and TRBJ1-2, with D maybe TRBD1 (5 bases). The CDR3 contains 13 residues. The V gene lost 1 base and the J gene lost 4 bases, with 7 bases spanning the gap.

This chain links TRBV4-1 with TRBJ2-7; 7 nucleotides align to TRBD1. CDR3 size: 12 residues. The V gene end was trimmed by 3 bases and the J gene end by 4 bases; junction bases not matched to a gene: 0. CDR1 MGHRA and CDR2 YSYEKL come from the germline V gene. DNA for the CDR3: TGCGCCAGCAGCCAGACAGGGTACGAGCAGTACTTC. Protein sequence: CASSQTGYEQYF.

J is TRBJ1-6 and V is TRBV6-1; tentative D call: TRBD1 (5 bases). Germline V gene sequence: CDR1 MNHNS, CDR2 SASEGT. V was clipped by 1 base and J by 10 bases, with 14 bases between them. The CDR3 runs to 15 residues. CDR3 amino acids: CASSEVGRGDSPLHF. CDR3 DNA sequence: TGTGCCAGCAGTGAAGTGGGGCGGGGAGACTCACCCCTCCACTTT.

The J gene is TRBJ1-4, the V gene TRBV5-1; D is possibly TRBD1 (6 bases). The CDR3 runs to 15 residues. In germline, CDR1 is SGHRS, CDR2 YFSETQ. The germline V and J ends were trimmed by 2 bases and 2 bases, with 10 bases remaining between them. The CDR3 sequence is CASSFGGLTNEKLFF. The CDR3 nucleotides are TGCGCCAGCAGCTTCGGGGGGCTGACTAATGAAAAACTGTTTTTT.

The chain joins TRBV4-3 to TRBJ2-5; D ambiguous. The germline gives CDR1 LGHNA, CDR2 YSLEER. This CDR3 has 17 amino acids. Between the trimmed V and J ends, which lost 0 bases and 5 bases, there was a span of 19 bases. CDR3 sequence: CASSQDRPTTVAETQYF. The CDR3 DNA follows: TGCGCCAGCAGCCAAGATCGGCCTACCACAGTGGCGGAGACCCAGTACTTC.

The chain recombines TRBV11-2 with TRBJ1-3, with TRBD1 as a possible D gene (6 bases). V lost 5 bases and J lost 0, with 14 bases in between. Germline V lookup: CDR1 SGHAT, CDR2 FQNNGV. This CDR3 has 16 residues. CDR3 in DNA: TGTGCCAGCAGCCCTTGGACAGATGGCTCTGGAAACACCATATATTTT. Protein: CASSPWTDGSGNTIYF.

The V gene is TRBV27, the J gene TRBJ2-6, with 7 bases identical to TRBD1. From germline, CDR1 is MNHEY and CDR2 SMNVEV (reference sequence). V gave up 3 bases and J gave up 0 bases; unmatched junction bases: 2. The length of the CDR3 is 16 residues. The CDR3 sequence: CASSFYRGSGANVLTF. CDR3 DNA: TGTGCCAGCAGTTTCTACAGGGGCTCTGGGGCCAACGTCCTGACTTTC.

The chain joins TRBV7-9 to TRBJ1-2; 9 bases are shared with TRBD1. The J segment lost 8 bases and the V segment lost 5 bases, leaving 21 bases of the junction unmatched. The CDR3 loop spans 18 amino acids. Germline CDR1 SEHNR, CDR2 FQNEAQ (reference sequence). The CDR3 bases are TGTGCCAGCAGCACAACCTCCTCCACCTACAGGGGGCAAAGCGGCTACACCTTC. It yields the protein CASSTTSSTYRGQSGYTF.

The chain joins TRBV10-2 to TRBJ1-5; 7 bases fit TRBD1. With V trimmed by 7 bases and J by 4 bases, 4 bases remained unmatched. The CDR3 length is 13 residues. The V gene's germline CDR1 is WSHSY and CDR2 SAAADI. CDR3 residues: CASNGQENQPQHF. As DNA, the CDR3 is TGCGCCAGCAACGGACAGGAGAATCAGCCCCAGCATTTT.

This chain uses TRBV21-1 with TRBJ2-7; TRBD1, as called in the table, went unchecked against the DNA. TRBV21-1 is listed as a pseudogene. This CDR3 is 12 amino acids long. The CDR3 region is CASSLQCYEQYF. In DNA, the CDR3 is TGTGCCAGCAGCTTACAGTGCTACGAGCAGTACTTC.

V is TRBV6-5 and J is TRBJ1-1, with D possibly being TRBD1 (5 bases). The CDR3 length is 13 residues. The V gene lost 8 bases and the J gene lost 0 bases, with 10 bases spanning the gap. The germline V gene has CDR1 MNHEY and CDR2 SVGAGI. CDR3 sequence: CASGAKMNTEAFF. The CDR3 bases are TGTGCCAGCGGGGCCAAGATGAACACTGAAGCTTTCTTT.

Written as DNA, the CDR3 is TGTGCCAGCAGCTTGCTGGGAGGAGCCGAGTCCTACGAGCAGTACTTC. Protein product: CASSLLGGAESYEQYF. The gene calls are TRBV5-6 and TRBJ2-7; possible D gene TRBD2, 6 bases. CDR3 size: 16 residues. Germline V gene sequence: CDR1 SGHDT, CDR2 YYEEEE. The V end lost 1 base, the J end lost 1 base, and 15 bases lay between the germline ends. Full variable domain (missing parts from reference TRBV5-6 and TRBJ2-7): DAGVTQSPTHLIKTRGQQVTLRCSPKSGHDTVSWYQQALGQGPQFIFQYYEEEERQRGNFPDRFSGHQFPNYSSELNVNALLLGDSALYLCASSLLGGAESYEQYFGPGTRLTVT.

This clone has only one observation. The V gene is TRBV24-1, the J gene TRBJ2-1; 11 positions agree with TRBD1. Germline V lookup: CDR1 KGHDR, CDR2 SFDVKD. With 7 bases clipped from V and 8 bases from J, the junction kept 12 bases outside the gene matches. The CDR3 spans 16 residues. This CDR3 reads CATRSLGTGGRDEQFF. CDR3 bases: TGTGCCACCAGGTCCCTCGGGACAGGGGGACGCGATGAGCAGTTCTTC.

In this sample, this clone turned up a few times. The chain combines TRBV12-5 with TRBJ2-1; TRBD1 agrees at 7 bases. J gave up 7 bases and V 5 bases, and 11 bases lay outside the gene matches. The CDR3 spans 15 residues. CDR1 and CDR2 from the germline V gene are LGHNT and FRNRAP. The CDR3 nucleotides are TGTGCTAGTGGTCTCCCCGGGACAGCCTTGAATGAGCAGTTCTTC. This codes for CASGLPGTALNEQFF.

The chain recombines TRBV10-3 with TRBJ2-1, with 8 bases matching TRBD2. The trim removed 7 bases at V and 8 bases at J, leaving 7 bases unmatched. This CDR3 has 13 amino acids. CDR1 and CDR2 from the germline V gene are ENHRY and SYGVKD. The DNA of the CDR3 is TGTGCCATCAACCCGGGGGGGCCGGATGAGCAGTTCTTC. Protein: CAINPGGPDEQFF.

CDR3 nucleotide sequence: TGTGCCAGCAGCTTAGGAGGGTGGACCGTCGGCAATCAGCCCCAGCATTTT. This sequence encodes CASSLGGWTVGNQPQHF. This chain joins TRBV5-6 and TRBJ1-5; D call uncertain. V lost 2 bases and J lost 2, with 17 bases in between. CDR3 length equals 17 residues. Looked up from germline, CDR1 is SGHDT and CDR2 is YYEEEE.

This clone showed up just a few times. The chain couples TRBV11-2 to TRBJ1-5; no firm D call. The V gene's germline CDR1 is SGHAT and CDR2 FQNNGV. V was pared by 2 bases and J by 3 bases, with 11 bases between. This CDR3 is 15 amino acids long. In DNA, the CDR3 is TGTGCCAGCAGCTTAACCTCCGGGAACAATCAGCCCCAGCATTTT. Its translation is CASSLTSGNNQPQHF.

The chain links TRBV11-2 to TRBJ1-6; D is undetermined. This CDR3 region has 17 residues. Trimming stripped 5 bases from V and 4 bases from J, with 18 bases between. The germline gives CDR1 SGHAT, CDR2 FQNNGV. CDR3 in DNA: TGTGCCAGCAGCCCAACAGCGGGGTGGGAATATAATTCACCCCTCCACTTT. This gives the protein CASSPTAGWEYNSPLHF.